A single sample is the source of the 8 T cell receptor beta chains below, sequenced in a study of control samples from healthy donors and cancer patients. Sequencing was performed with immunoSEQ multiplex PCR; in TCRdb, only in-frame clones are kept and a portion is missing. The sample has under 150,000 clones, approximately 94% seen once. The sample comprised PBMCs. The receptor set was obtained from a man aged 45-65 years with head and neck cancer.

In nucleotides, the CDR3 is TGTGCCAGCAGCTCGCCGGTTCCTGGGGCCAACGTCCTGACTTTC. It yields the protein CASSSPVPGANVLTF. The chain carries TRBV5-4 and TRBJ2-6; D not resolved. V dropped 3 bases and J dropped 2 bases, with 9 bases sitting between them. Germline lookup yields CDR1 SGHNT and CDR2 YYREEE (reference sequence). The CDR3 spans 15 residues.

The chain employs TRBV24-1 and TRBJ1-1; no clear D. The CDR3 totals 13 residues. CDR1 KGHDR and CDR2 SFDVKD come from the germline V gene. Trimming pared 8 bases from V and 1 base from J, leaving 10 bases between. CDR3 DNA: TGTGCCACCAAGGGCAGCCGGAACACTGAAGCTTTCTTT. Amino acids: CATKGSRNTEAFF.

As DNA, the CDR3 is TGTGCCAGCAGCGTAGATGCAGGGGGCCACACTGAAGCTTTCTTT. Translating it yields CASSVDAGGHTEAFF. The chain is built from TRBV9 and TRBJ1-1, with TRBD1 matching over 8 bases. There are 15 residues in the CDR3. With V trimmed by 0 bases and J by 3 bases, 4 bases remained unmatched. Germline V gives CDR1 SGDLS, CDR2 YYNGEE.

The chain is built from TRBV9 and TRBJ2-5; D may match TRBD1 or TRBD2 (6 bases each). The CDR3 is made up of 16 amino acids. V shed 3 bases and J shed 1 base, with 16 bases lying between them. CDR1 is SGDLS and CDR2 is YYNGEE in the germline V gene. CDR3 nucleotides: TGTGCCAGCAGCGCCCCATCCGGGGGCGGCCAAGAGACCCAGTACTTC. Translation: CASSAPSGGGQETQYF.

This chain uses TRBV6-7 with TRBJ1-5; possibly TRBD1 for D (5 bases). TRBV6-7 is an ORF for which the function is uncertain. Trimming removed 4 bases at V and 2 bases at J, with 15 bases between. This CDR3 has 16 amino acids. CDR3: CASSCPGAPRNQPQHF. The CDR3, as DNA: TGTGCCAGCAGTTGCCCCGGGGCGCCTCGCAATCAGCCCCAGCATTTT.

The V gene is TRBV30, the J gene TRBJ1-2; no clear D gene. Germline loops: CDR1 GTSNPN, CDR2 SVGIG (reference sequence). V lost 0 bases and J 8 bases, leaving 13 bases between the germline ends. This CDR3 region has 13 residues. CDR3 sequence reads: CAWSVTNRGGYTF. CDR3 nucleotides: TGTGCCTGGAGTGTAACTAACAGAGGCGGCTACACCTTC.

The rearrangement links TRBV7-2 to TRBJ2-1; TRBD2 is a possible D gene (6 bases). Trimming cost V 1 base and J 9 bases, with 13 bases left between them. Germline CDR1 and CDR2: SGHTA and FQGNSA. This CDR3 contains 14 residues. The CDR3 is CASSLGASAGEQFF. CDR3 nucleotide sequence: TGTGCCAGCAGCTTAGGGGCTAGCGCTGGTGAGCAGTTCTTC.

This clone was seen once. V is TRBV2 and J is TRBJ2-2; D gene uncertain. V was trimmed by 7 bases and J by 3 bases, leaving 6 bases between them. CDR1 and CDR2 from the germline V gene are SNHLY and FYNNEI. The CDR3 has 12 residues. Written as DNA, the CDR3 is TGTGCCAGCAAAAGGGACACCGGGGAGCTGTTTTTT. This gives the protein CASKRDTGELFF.